The rows below give T cell receptor beta chains drawn from one sample of a study of T cell repertoires in cytomegalovirus infection. In TCRdb, the reads were re-called with MiXCR into one record per CDR3 protein. This repertoire shows about 360,000 distinct CDR3 sequences, 15% to 20% found once; its top ten account for 8.5% to 10%. The sample taken for sequencing was PBMCs. The receptors derive from a human donor in good health (CMV status not recorded). Some clones in this sample may be carry-over from other donors' samples. Each CDR3 is given with its conserved first and last residue. The D gene is left open where the match is weak. The size field is filled for only some rows; it gives once, few, many or a size class.

D gene | J gene | clone size | V gene | CDR3 DNA | CDR3 protein
- | TRBJ2-1 | many | TRBV7-8 | TGTGCCAGCAGCCGAGGGGGGGAATACAATGAGCAGTTCTTC | CASSRGGEYNEQFF
- | TRBJ1-1 | many | TRBV6-2/TRBV6-3 | TGTGCCAGCTCTAGGGGCCAATTTGGTGAAGCTTTCTTT | CASSRGQFGEAFF
- | TRBJ1-1 | many | TRBV7-2 | TGTGCCAGCAGCTTACAGGGGTGGAAGTACACTGAAGCTTTCTTT | CASSLQGWKYTEAFF
- | TRBJ2-3 | - | TRBV7-6 | TGTGCCAGCAGCTTAGTTTGGGACATCAGCACAGATACGCAGTATTTT | CASSLVWDISTDTQYF
- | TRBJ1-2 | - | TRBV29-1 | TGCAGCGTTGAAGAGGGGCCGGGCTACACCTTC | CSVEEGPGYTF
TRBD2 | TRBJ2-3 | few | TRBV6-1 | TGTGCCAGCAGGGGAGGGCTAGCGGGAGATACGCAGTATTTT | CASRGGLAGDTQYF
TRBD1 | TRBJ1-1 | - | TRBV18 | TGTGCCAGCTCACCGGACAGGGGGCGAACTGAAGCTTTCTTT | CASSPDRGRTEAFF
TRBD2 | TRBJ2-5 | - | TRBV12-5 | TGTGCTAGTGGCGGACTAGCGGTTGGGGGAGAGACCCAGTACTTC | CASGGLAVGGETQYF
TRBD2 | TRBJ2-3 | few | TRBV20-1 | TGCAGTGCTAACCCGGGACTAAACACAGATACGCAGTATTTT | CSANPGLNTDTQYF
- | TRBJ1-2 | many | TRBV7-8 | TGTGCCAGCAGCTTAGATACCTCTGGCTACACCTTC | CASSLDTSGYTF
- | TRBJ2-7 | few | TRBV25-1 | TGTGCCCGGTGGCGGGGCACATACGAGCAGTACTTC | CARWRGTYEQYF
- | TRBJ2-5 | - | TRBV28 | TGTGCCAGCAGTTTATCCATCACGACTAGATATTCGGAGACCCAGTACTTC | CASSLSITTRYSETQYF
TRBD2 | TRBJ2-1 | - | TRBV30 | TGTGCCTGGAGTGTTCGGGGGGAGGAGTTATTCTTC | CAWSVRGEELFF
TRBD1 | TRBJ1-2 | few | TRBV6-1 | TGTGCCAGCAGGGAGACAGGGGCCCTTTATGGCTACACCTTC | CASRETGALYGYTF
- | TRBJ1-5 | few | TRBV19 | TGTGCCACCTCGGGGATCGGGAATCAGCCCCAGCATTTT | CATSGIGNQPQHF
TRBD2 | TRBJ2-3 | - | TRBV11-2 | TGTGCCAGCAGCCCCAGACTAGCGGAACGAGATACGCAGTATTTT | CASSPRLAERDTQYF
- | TRBJ1-1 | many | TRBV7-8 | TGTGCCAGCAGCTTAGCGCGAGTTGGGGGGGGGACTGAAGCTTTCTTT | CASSLARVGGGTEAFF
- | TRBJ1-1 | - | TRBV12-3/TRBV12-4 | TGTGCCAGCAAATTCGGGGGCGTGGACACTGAAGCTTTCTTT | CASKFGGVDTEAFF
- | TRBJ2-4 | many | TRBV6-1 | TGTGCCAGCAGTGAACCCAGGCTAGCCAAAAACATTCAGTACTTC | CASSEPRLAKNIQYF
TRBD1 | TRBJ1-2 | many | TRBV12-3/TRBV12-4 | TGTGCCAGCAGCGAGACAGGGGGTATCTATGGCTACACCTTC | CASSETGGIYGYTF
TRBD1 | TRBJ2-7 | - | TRBV18 | TGTGCCAGCTCACCACCGGGCAGGGGGTACGAGCAGTACTTC | CASSPPGRGYEQYF
TRBD2 | TRBJ2-7 | many | TRBV7-2 | TGTGCCAGCAGCCTCCGGGGAGGGCAGGGGCAGTACTTC | CASSLRGGQGQYF